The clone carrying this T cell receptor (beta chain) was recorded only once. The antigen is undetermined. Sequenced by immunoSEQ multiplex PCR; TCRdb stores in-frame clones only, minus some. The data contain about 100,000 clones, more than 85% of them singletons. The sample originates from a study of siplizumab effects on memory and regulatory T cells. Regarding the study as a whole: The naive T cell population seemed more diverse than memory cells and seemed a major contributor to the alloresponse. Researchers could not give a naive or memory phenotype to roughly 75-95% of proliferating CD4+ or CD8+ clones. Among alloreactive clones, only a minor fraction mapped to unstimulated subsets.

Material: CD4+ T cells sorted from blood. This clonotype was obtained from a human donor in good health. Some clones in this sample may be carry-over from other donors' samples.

The CDR3 coding sequence is TGTGCCAGCAGTTCCTCCTGGGGGGGTAATTCACCCCTCCACTTT. Encoded protein: CASSSSWGGNSPLHF. This chain joins TRBV6-5 and TRBJ1-6; tentative D call: TRBD1 (5 bases). Germline CDR1 and CDR2: MNHEY and SVGAGI. The V end was cut by 4 bases, the J end by 6 bases, with 13 bases between. The CDR3 is 15 residues long.